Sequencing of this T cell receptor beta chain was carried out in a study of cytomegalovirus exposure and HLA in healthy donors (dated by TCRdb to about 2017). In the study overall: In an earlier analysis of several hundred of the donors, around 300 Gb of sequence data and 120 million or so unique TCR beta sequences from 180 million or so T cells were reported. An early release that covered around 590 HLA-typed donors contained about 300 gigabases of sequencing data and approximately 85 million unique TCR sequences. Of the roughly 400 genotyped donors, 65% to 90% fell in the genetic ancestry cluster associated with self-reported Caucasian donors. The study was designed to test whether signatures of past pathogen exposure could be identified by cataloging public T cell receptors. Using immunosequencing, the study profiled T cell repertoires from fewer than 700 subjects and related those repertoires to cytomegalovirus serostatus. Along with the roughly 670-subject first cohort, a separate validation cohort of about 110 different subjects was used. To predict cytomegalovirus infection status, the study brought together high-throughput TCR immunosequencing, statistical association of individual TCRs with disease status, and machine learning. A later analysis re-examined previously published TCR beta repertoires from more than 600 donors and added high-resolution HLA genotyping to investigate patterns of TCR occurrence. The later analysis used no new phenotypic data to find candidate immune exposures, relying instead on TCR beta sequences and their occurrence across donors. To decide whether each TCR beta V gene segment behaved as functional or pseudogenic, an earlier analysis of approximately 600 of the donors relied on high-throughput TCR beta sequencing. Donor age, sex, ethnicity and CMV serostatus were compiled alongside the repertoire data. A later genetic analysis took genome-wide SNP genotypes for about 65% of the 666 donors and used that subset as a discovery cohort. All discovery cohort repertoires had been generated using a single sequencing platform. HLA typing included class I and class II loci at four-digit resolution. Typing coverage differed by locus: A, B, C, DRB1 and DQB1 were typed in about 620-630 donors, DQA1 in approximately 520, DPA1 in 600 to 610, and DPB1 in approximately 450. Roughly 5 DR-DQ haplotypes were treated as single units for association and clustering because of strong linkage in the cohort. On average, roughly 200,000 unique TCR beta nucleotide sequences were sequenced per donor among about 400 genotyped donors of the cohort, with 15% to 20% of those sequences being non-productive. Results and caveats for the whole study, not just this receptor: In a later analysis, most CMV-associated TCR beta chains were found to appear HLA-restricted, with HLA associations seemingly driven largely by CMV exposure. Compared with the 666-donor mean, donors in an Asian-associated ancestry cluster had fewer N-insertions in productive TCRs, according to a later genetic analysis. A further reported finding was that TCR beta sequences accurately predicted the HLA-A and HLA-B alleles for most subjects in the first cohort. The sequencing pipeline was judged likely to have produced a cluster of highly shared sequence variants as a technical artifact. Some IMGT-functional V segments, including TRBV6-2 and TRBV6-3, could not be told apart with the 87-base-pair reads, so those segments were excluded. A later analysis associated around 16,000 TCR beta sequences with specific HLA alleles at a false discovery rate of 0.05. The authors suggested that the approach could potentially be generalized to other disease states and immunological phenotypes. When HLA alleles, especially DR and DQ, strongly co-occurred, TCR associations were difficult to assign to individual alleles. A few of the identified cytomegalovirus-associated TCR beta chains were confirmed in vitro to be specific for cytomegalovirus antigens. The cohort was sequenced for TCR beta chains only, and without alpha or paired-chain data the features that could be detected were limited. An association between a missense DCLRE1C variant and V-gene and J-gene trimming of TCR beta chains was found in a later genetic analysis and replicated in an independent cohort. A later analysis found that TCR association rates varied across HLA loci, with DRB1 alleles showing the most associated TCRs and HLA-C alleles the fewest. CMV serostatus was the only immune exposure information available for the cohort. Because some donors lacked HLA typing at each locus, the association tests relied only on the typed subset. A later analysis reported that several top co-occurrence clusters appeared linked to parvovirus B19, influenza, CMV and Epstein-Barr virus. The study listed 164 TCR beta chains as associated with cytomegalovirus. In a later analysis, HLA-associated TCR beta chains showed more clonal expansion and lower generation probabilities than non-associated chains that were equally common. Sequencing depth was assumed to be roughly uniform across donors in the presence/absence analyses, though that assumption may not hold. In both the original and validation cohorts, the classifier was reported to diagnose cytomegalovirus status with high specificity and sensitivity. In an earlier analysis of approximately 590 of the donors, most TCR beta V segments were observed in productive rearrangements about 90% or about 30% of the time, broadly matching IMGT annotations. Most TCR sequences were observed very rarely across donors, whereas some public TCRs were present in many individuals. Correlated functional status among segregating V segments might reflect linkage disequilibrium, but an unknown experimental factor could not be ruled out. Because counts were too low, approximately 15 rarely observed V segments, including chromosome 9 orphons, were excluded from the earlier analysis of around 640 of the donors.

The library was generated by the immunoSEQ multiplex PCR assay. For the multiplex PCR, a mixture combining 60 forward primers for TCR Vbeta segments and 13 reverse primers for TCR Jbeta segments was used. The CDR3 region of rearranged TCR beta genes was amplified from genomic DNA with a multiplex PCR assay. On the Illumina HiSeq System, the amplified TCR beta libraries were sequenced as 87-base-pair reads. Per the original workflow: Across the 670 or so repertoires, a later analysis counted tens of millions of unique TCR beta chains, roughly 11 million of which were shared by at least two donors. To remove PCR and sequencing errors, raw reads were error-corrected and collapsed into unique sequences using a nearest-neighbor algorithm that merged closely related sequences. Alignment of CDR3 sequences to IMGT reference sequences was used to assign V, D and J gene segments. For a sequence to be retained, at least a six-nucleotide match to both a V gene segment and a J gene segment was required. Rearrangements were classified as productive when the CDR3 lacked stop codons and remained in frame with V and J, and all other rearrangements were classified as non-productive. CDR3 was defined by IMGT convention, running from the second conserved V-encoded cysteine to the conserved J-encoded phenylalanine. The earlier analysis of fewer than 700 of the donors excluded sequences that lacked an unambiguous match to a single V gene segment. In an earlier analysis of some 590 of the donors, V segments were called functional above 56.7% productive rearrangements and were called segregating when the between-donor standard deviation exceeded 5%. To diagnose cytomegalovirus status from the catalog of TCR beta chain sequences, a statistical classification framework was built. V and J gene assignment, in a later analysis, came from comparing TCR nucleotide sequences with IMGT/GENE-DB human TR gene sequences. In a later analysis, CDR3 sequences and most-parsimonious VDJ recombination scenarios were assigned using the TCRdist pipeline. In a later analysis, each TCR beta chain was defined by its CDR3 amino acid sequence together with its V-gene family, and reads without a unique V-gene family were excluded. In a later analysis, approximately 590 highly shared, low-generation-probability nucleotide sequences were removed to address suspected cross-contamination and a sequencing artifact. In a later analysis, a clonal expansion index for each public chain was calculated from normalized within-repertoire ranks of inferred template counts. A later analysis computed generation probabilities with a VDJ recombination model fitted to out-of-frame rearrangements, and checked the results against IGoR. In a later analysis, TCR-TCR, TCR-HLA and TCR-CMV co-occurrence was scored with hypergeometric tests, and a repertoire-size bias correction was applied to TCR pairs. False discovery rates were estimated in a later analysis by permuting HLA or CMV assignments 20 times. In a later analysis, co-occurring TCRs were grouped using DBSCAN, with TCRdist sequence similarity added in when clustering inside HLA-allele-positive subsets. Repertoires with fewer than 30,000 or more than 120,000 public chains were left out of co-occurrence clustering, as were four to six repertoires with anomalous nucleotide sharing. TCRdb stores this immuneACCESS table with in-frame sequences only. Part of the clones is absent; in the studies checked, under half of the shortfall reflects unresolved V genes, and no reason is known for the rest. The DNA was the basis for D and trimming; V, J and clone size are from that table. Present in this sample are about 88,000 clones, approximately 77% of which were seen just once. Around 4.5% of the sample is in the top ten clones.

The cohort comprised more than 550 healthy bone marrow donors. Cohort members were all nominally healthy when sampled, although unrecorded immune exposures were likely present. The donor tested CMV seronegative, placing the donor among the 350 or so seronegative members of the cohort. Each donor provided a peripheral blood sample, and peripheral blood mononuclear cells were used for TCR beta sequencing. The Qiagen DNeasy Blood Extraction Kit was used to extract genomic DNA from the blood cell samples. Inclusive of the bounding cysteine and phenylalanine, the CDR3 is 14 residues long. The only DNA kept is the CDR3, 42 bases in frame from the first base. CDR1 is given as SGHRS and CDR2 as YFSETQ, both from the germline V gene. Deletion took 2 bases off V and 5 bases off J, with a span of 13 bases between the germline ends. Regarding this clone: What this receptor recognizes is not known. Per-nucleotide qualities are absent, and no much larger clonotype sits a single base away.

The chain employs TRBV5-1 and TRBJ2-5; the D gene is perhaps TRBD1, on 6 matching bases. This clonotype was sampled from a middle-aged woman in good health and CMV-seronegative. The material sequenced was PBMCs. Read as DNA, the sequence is TGCGCCAGCAGCTTTAGCCAGGGGTCGGAGACCCAGTACTTC. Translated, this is CASSFSQGSETQYF.